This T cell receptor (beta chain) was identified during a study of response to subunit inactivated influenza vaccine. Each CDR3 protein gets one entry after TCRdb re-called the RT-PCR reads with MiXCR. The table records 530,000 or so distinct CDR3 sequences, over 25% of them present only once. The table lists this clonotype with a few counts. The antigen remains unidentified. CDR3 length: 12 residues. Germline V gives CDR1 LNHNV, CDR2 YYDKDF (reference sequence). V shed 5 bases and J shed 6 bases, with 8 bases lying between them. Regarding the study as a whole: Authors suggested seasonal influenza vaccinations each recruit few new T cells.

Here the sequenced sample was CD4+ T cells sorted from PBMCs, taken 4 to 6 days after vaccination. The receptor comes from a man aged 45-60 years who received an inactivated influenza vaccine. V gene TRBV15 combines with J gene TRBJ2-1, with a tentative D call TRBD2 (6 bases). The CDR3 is CATSLGLNEQFF. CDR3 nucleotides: TGTGCCACCAGCCTGGGACTCAATGAGCAGTTCTTC.